The 3 T cell receptor beta chains below were found in one sample sequenced in a study of T cells in localized non-small cell lung cancer (dated by TCRdb to 2018 to 2021). Preparation of the library involved the immunoSEQ multiplex PCR assay. TCRdb limited this immuneACCESS table to in-frame rearrangements with V and J called. A share of clones is missing; checked studies link under half to unresolved V genes, and the rest is unexplained. Within this sample are tens of thousands of clones, with 70% to 85% of them counted one time only. Approximately 2.4% of the sample is in the top ten clones. The sample in question was peripheral blood, obtained before any cancer treatment. These receptors came from a man aged 40-75 years with stage I lung adenocarcinoma.

V gene TRBV2 combines with J gene TRBJ2-7, with 7 nucleotides matching TRBD1. The V gene end was trimmed by 10 bases and the J gene end by 0 bases; junction bases not matched to a gene: 6. CDR3 size: 13 residues. The germline V gene has CDR1 SNHLY and CDR2 FYNNEI. The CDR3 protein is CANGQDNSYEQYF. DNA of the CDR3: TGTGCCAACGGACAGGACAACTCCTACGAGCAGTACTTC. Full variable domain (remainder filled in from reference TRBV2 and TRBJ2-7): EPEVTQTPSHQVTQMGQEVILRCVPISNHLYFYWYRQILGQKVEFLVSFYNNEISEKSEIFDDQFSVERPDGSNFTLKIRSTKLEDSAMYFCANGQDNSYEQYFGPGTRLTVT.

The rearrangement links TRBV7-2 to TRBJ2-3, with 9 positions matching TRBD2. CDR3 size: 18 residues. With V trimmed by 0 bases and J by 4 bases, 11 bases remained unmatched. CDR1 and CDR2 (germline): SGHTA, FQGNSA. The CDR3 DNA reads as TGTGCCAGCAGCTTAGCGTATTGGCGGGAGGGATTTGCAGATACGCAGTATTTT. It is translated as CASSLAYWREGFADTQYF.

The V and J genes are TRBV19 and TRBJ1-6; 9 bases fit TRBD1. The CDR3 has 14 residues. CDR1 LNHDA and CDR2 SQIVND come from the germline V gene (reference sequence). V dropped 3 bases and J dropped 10; count of bases not matched to a gene: 4. The CDR3 DNA reads as TGTGCCAGTAGTATTCCCGGGACAGGGTCACCCCTCCACTTT. Its translation is CASSIPGTGSPLHF. The full variable domain, completed using reference TRBV19 and TRBJ1-6, is DGGITQSPKYLFRKEGQNVTLSCEQNLNHDAMYWYRQDPGQGLRLIYYSQIVNDFQKGDIAEGYSVSREKKESFPLTVTSAQKNPTAFYLCASSIPGTGSPLHFGNGTRLTVT.